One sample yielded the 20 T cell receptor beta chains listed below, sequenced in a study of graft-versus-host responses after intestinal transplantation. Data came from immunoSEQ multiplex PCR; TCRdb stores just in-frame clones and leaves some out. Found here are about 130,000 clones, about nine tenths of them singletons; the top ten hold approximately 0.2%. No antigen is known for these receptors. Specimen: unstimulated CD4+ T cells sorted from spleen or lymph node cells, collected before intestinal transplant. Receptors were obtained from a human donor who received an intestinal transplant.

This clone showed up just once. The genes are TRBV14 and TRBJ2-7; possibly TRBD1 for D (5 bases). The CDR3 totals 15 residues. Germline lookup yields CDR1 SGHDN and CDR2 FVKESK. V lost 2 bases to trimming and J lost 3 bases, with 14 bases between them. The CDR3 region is CASSQRYRTNYEQYF. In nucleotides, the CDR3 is TGTGCCAGCAGCCAAAGATACCGGACAAACTACGAGCAGTACTTC.

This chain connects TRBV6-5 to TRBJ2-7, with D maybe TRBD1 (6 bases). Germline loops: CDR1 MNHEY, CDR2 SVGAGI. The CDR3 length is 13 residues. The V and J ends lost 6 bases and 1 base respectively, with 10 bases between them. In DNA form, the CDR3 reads TGTGCCAGCAGACGAGGACAGTCCTACGAGCAGTACTTC. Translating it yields CASRRGQSYEQYF.

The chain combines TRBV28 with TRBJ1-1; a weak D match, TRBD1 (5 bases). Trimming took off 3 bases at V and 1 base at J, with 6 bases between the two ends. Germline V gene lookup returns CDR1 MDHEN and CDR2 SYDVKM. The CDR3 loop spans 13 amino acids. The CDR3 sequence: CASSFGTNTEAFF. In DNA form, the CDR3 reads TGTGCCAGCAGTTTTGGGACGAACACTGAAGCTTTCTTT.

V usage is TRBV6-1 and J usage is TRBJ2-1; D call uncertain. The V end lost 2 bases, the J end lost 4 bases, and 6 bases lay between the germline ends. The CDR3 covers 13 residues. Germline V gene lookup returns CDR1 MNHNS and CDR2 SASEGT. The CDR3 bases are TGTGCCAGCAGTGAAAGCAGATACAATGAGCAGTTCTTC. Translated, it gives CASSESRYNEQFF.

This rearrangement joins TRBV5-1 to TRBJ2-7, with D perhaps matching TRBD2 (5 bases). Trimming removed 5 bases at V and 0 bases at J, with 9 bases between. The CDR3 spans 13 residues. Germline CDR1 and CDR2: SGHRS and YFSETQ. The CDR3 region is CASRRGSSYEQYF. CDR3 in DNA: TGCGCCAGCAGGCGAGGGAGCTCCTACGAGCAGTACTTC.

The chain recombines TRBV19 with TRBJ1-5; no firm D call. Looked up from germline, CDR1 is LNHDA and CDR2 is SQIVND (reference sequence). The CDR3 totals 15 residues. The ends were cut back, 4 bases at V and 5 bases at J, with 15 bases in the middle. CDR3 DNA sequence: TGTGCCAGTAGTAGTGTGGAGTACCTCGATCAGCCCCAGCATTTT. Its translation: CASSSVEYLDQPQHF.

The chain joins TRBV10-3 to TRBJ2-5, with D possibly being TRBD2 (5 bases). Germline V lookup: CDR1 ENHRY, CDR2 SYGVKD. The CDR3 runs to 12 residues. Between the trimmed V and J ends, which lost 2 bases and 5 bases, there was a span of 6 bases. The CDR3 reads CAISEGSETQYF. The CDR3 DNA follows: TGTGCCATCAGTGAGGGGAGCGAGACCCAGTACTTC.

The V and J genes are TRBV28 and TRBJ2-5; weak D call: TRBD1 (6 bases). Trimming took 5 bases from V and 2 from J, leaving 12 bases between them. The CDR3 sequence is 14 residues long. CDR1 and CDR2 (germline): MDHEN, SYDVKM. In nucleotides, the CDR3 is TGTGCCAGCAGTGTACAGGACAGACAAGAGACCCAGTACTTC. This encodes CASSVQDRQETQYF.

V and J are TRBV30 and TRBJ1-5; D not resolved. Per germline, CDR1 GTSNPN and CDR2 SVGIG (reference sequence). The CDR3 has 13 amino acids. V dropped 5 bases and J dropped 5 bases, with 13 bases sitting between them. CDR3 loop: CAWASGIDQPQHF. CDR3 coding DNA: TGTGCCTGGGCGAGCGGGATTGATCAGCCCCAGCATTTT.

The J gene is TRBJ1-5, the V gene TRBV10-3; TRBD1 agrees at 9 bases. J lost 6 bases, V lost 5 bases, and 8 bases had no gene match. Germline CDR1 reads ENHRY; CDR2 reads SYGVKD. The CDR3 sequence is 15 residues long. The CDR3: CAISTGTGWSQPQHF. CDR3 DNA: TGTGCCATCAGTACCGGGACAGGGTGGAGTCAGCCCCAGCATTTT.

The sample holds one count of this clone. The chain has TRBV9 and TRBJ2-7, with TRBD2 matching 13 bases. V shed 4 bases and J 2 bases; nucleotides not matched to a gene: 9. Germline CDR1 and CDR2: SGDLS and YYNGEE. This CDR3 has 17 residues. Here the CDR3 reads CASSHRTSGSSPYEQYF. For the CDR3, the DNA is TGTGCCAGCAGCCACCGGACTAGCGGGAGCTCCCCCTACGAGCAGTACTTC.

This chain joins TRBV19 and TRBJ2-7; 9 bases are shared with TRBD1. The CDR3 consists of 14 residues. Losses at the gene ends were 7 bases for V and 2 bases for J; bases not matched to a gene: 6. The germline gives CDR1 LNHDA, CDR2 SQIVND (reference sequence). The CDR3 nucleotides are TGTGCCAGTACCCCTCGGACAGGGGCCTACGAGCAGTACTTC. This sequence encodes CASTPRTGAYEQYF.

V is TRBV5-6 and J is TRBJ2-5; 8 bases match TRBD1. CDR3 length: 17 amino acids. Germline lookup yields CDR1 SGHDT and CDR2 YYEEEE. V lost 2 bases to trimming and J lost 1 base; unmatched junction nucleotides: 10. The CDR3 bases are TGTGCCAGCAGCTTTCAAGGTGTTGGACAGGGCCAAGAGACCCAGTACTTC. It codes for CASSFQGVGQGQETQYF.

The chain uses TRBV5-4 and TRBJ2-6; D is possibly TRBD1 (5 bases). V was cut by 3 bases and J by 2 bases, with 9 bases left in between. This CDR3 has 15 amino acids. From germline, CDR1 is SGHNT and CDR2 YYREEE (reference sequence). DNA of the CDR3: TGTGCCAGCAGCTGGGGCCGAGCTGGGGCCAACGTCCTGACTTTC. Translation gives CASSWGRAGANVLTF.

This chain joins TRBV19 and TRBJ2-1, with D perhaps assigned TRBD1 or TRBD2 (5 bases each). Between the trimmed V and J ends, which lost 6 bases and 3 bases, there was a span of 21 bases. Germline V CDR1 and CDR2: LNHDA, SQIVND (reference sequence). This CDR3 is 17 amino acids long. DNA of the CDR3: TGTGCCAGTAGCCCGAAAGCCCGGGGACCAAACTACAATGAGCAGTTCTTC. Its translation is CASSPKARGPNYNEQFF.

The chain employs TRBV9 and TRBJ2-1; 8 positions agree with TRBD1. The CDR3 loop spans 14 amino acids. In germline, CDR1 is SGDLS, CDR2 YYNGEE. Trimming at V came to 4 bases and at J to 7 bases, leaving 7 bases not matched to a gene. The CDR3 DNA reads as TGTGCCAGCAGCCCAGGGGGCGCATGGAATGAGCAGTTCTTC. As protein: CASSPGGAWNEQFF.

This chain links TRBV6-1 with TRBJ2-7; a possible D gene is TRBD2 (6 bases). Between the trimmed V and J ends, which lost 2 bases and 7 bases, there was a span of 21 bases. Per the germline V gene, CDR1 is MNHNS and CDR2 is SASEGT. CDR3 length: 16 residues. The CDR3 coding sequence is TGTGCCAGCAGTGAACACGCGGGATTGCCCGCTGGGGAGCAGTACTTC. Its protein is CASSEHAGLPAGEQYF.

The CDR3 here is CASSSSLNTGELFF. As DNA, the CDR3 is TGTGCCAGCAGTTCCTCTTTGAACACCGGGGAGCTGTTTTTT. This chain uses TRBV6-5 with TRBJ2-2; unclear D gene. This CDR3 has 14 residues. The germline gives CDR1 MNHEY, CDR2 SVGAGI. With 4 bases removed from V and 1 base from J, the gap between germline ends came to 7 bases.

The CDR3 reads CASSLVGGTAGVEKLFF. In DNA, the CDR3 is TGTGCCAGCAGCTTAGTTGGGGGGACGGCGGGGGTCGAAAAACTGTTTTTT. This rearrangement joins TRBV11-2 to TRBJ1-4; weak D call: TRBD1 (5 bases). Germline-derived CDR1 and CDR2 are SGHAT and FQNNGV. The CDR3 runs 17 residues. The V gene lost 1 base and the J gene lost 8 bases, with 20 bases spanning the gap.

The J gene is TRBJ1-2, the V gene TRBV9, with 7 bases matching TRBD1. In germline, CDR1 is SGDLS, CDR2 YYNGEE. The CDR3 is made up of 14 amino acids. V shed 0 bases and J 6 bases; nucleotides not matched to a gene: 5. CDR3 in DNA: TGTGCCAGCAGCGTAGGTGGGACAGAGCATGGCTACACCTTC. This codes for CASSVGGTEHGYTF.